This record looks at one T cell receptor beta chain sequence and its context. Its antigen remains unidentified. This may come from a read error, since a much larger clone is one base off. This record comes from a study of Graves' ophthalmopathy and Graves' hyperthyroidism listed by TCRdb under 2018. About the study as a whole: Peripheral blood was collected before any treatment was given, at the time of initial diagnosis. Once sampling was done, hyperthyroidism patients were given methimazole at a starting dose of 30 mg daily, while ophthalmopathy patients were given high-dose intravenous methylprednisolone. The 100 or so discovery patients were divided at random into training and test sets in a 7:3 ratio. In total, 135 blood samples were TCR-sequenced: approximately 42 ophthalmopathy, about 75 hyperthyroidism and roughly 17 hyperthyroidism-to-ophthalmopathy patients. The study used signatures of the TCR beta repertoire to tell Graves' ophthalmopathy apart from Graves' hyperthyroidism and to predict which patients would progress to ophthalmopathy. The independent validation cohort included approximately 19 hyperthyroidism patients plus 17 patients who later progressed from hyperthyroidism to ophthalmopathy. In about six hyperthyroidism patients, the T-cell repertoires found in thyroid tissue were compared with those found in blood. To explore V-J signatures that distinguish ophthalmopathy from hyperthyroidism, a discovery set of 95 to 100 patients was enrolled, made up of 43 with ophthalmopathy and roughly 57 with stable hyperthyroidism.

From its cysteine to its phenylalanine, the CDR3 spans 16 amino acids. Kept here is only the CDR3 DNA, which spans 48 bases and is read in frame from base 1. The CDR1 and CDR2 encoded by the germline V gene (reference sequence) are GTSNPN and SVGIG. For repertoire sequencing, the TCR beta CDR3 regions were amplified from RNA transcripts. HTBI primers and the Qiagen OneStep RT-PCR kit were used in a first-round RT-PCR, which was followed by a second-round multiplex PCR, size selection and purification. Libraries were sequenced on an Illumina HiSeq2000 using paired-end 100 bp reads. As for how the authors treated the data: Reads were processed with SOAPnuke, discarding reads with adapters, uncalled bases, mean Phred below 15, or no exact constant-primer or identifier match. COPE v1.2.5 was used to merge the high-quality paired reads. Clonotypes were defined as unique nucleotide sequences and were aligned to IMGT TRB V, D and J references using MiTCR v1.1. The analysis was limited to V-J combinations with a frequency above 0.0001, which together covered 99% to 99.2% of the repertoires. For each V-J combination, a TCR clonal expansion and chaos score was defined as the ratio of F50 clonal expansion to chaos observed in the TCRdist matrix. Welch's t-statistics and random forest were used to reduce the features to 10 to 15 V-J combinations, which were then used as input to a naive Bayes classifier. The Morisita-Horn index was used to measure how similar the thyroid and blood repertoires were. TCRdb redid the processing of the public reads, applying fastp at Q25 and MiXCR, and retained in-frame beta chains. Rows are unified per CDR3 protein, each entry keeping the most common DNA and genes. TCRdb assigned the V and J calls; the authors' analysis was not used. The sample records fewer than 600,000 distinct CDR3 sequences, approximately 15% of which are singletons. The ten most abundant clones make up approximately 9.8% of the sample.

What the authors observed across the whole study: Sample size was not statistically predetermined, and group allocation was not concealed from the investigators. Most expanded thyroid clonotypes with a frequency above 0.001 also appeared in blood, which suggests that blood repertoires may reflect the immune response in the thyroid. In cross-validation, the 13-signature model distinguished ophthalmopathy from stable hyperthyroidism with 85% to 90% sensitivity and around 81% specificity, and in the test set the corresponding values were approximately 80% and 68%. In validation, the model predicted ophthalmopathy progression with more than 55% sensitivity and roughly 72% specificity; eleven to twelve predicted patients were CT-confirmed with GO in a median of roughly 6.8 months.

The ophthalmopathy patients had moderately to severely active disease, with a Clinical Activity Score of 3 or higher, a NOSPECS grade of 4 or higher, and a disease duration of less than 3 months. Patients were excluded if they had other autoimmune diseases, uncontrolled infections, pregnancy or lactation. Diagnosis was based on clinical symptoms, serum thyroxine, TRAb, thyroid ultrasound and orbital computed tomography. Ficoll-Paque density gradient centrifugation was used to isolate PBMCs from about 10 ml of fresh peripheral blood. Trizol reagent was used to extract the total RNA, and its quality was then checked on an Agilent 2100 Bioanalyzer.

The chain joins TRBV30 to TRBJ1-2; 7 bases in between match TRBD1. The material sequenced was blood. This sequence was found in a woman between 25 and 40 years old with Graves' ophthalmopathy. Donor details come from another sample of the same person, matched by shared clones. Here the CDR3 is given as CAWRFPGQTWIYGYSF. The DNA sequence is as follows: TGTGCCTGGAGGTTCCCGGGACAGACCTGGATCTATGGCTACAGCTTC.